This T cell receptor (beta chain) came from a study of OX40 agonist ivuxolimab in advanced cancers. Across the whole study: Averaging roughly 60 years in age, with a range of 23 to 79, the cohort was 65% to 90% male.

This table comes from immunoSEQ multiplex PCR, and its TCRdb copy is limited to in-frame clones, with some not included. Of some 57,000 clones in the sample, 70% to 90% are singletons; the top ten hold approximately 1.2%. The sample here was CD4+ or CD8+ T cells sorted from blood, taken in a trial of the OX40 agonist ivuxolimab. This clonotype was sampled from an adult with an advanced solid tumor such as melanoma, head and neck, liver or kidney cancer.

As DNA, the CDR3 is TGTGCCAGCAGCTTGGGACTAGCTAACAATGAGCAGTTCTTC. Its protein product is CASSLGLANNEQFF. The chain employs TRBV5-6 and TRBJ2-1; 7 bases are a match to TRBD2. Looked up from germline, CDR1 is SGHDT and CDR2 is YYEEEE. CDR3 length: 14 amino acids. V shed 0 bases, J shed 5 bases, and the junction held 2 bases outside the gene matches.